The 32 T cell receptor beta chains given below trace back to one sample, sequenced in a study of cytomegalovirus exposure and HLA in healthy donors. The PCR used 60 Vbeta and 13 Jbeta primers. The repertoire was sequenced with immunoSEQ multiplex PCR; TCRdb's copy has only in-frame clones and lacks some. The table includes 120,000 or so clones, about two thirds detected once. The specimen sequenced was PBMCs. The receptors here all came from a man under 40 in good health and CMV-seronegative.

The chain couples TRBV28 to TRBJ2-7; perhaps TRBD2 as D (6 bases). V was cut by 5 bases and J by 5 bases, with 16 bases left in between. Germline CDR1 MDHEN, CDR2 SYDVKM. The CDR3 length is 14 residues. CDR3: CASSPHGGVNEQYF. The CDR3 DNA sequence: TGTGCCAGCAGTCCCCATGGAGGGGTCAACGAGCAGTACTTC.

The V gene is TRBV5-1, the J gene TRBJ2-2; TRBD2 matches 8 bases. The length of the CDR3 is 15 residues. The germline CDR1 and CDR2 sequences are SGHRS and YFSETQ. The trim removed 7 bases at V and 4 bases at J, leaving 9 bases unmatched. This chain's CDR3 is CASHTGGVTTGELFF. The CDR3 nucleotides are TGCGCCAGCCATACCGGGGGGGTGACCACCGGGGAGCTGTTTTTT.

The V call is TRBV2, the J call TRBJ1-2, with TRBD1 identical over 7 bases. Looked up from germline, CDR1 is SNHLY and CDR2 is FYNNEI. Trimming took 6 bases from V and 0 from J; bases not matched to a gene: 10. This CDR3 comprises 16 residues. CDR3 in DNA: TGTGCCAGCAGAAAAACCCGGGACAGCCCTAACTATGGCTACACCTTC. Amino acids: CASRKTRDSPNYGYTF.

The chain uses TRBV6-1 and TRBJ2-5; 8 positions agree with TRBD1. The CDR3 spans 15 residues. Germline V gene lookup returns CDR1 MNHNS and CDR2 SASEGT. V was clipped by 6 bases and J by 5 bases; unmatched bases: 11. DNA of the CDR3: TGTGCCAGCAGCAACCAGGGGGCCTCCGTGGAGACCCAGTACTTC. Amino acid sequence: CASSNQGASVETQYF.

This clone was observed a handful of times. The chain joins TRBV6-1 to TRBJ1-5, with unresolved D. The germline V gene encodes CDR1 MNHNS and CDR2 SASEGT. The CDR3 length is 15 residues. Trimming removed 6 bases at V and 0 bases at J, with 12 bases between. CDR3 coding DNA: TGTGCCAGCAGGCTGGACTCCTCTAGCAATCAGCCCCAGCATTTT. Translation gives CASRLDSSSNQPQHF.

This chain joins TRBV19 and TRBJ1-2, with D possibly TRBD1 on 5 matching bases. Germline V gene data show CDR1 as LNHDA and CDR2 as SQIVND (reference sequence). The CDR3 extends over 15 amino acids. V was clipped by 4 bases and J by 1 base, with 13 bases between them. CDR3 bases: TGTGCCAGTAGTAAAGGGGTTCGGAATAACTATGGCTACACCTTC. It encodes CASSKGVRNNYGYTF.

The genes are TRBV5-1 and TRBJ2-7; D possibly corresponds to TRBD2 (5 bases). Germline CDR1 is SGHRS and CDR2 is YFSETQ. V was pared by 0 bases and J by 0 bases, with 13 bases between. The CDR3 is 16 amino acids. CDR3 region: CASSLVIGVASYEQYF. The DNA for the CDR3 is TGCGCCAGCAGCTTGGTGATCGGGGTTGCCTCCTACGAGCAGTACTTC.

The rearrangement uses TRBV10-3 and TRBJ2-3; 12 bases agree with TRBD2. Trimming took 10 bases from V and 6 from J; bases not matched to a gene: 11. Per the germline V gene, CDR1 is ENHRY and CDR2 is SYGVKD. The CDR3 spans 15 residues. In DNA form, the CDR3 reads TGTGCCACCGGGGCTAGCGGGGGGGCCACGGATACGCAGTATTTT. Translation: CATGASGGATDTQYF.

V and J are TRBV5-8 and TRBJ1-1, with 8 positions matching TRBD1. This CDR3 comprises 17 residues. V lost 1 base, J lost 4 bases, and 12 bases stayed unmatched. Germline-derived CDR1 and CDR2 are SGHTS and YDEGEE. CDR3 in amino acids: CASSLLWTGPEGTEAFF. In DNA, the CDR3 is TGTGCCAGCAGCTTGTTATGGACAGGGCCTGAGGGCACTGAAGCTTTCTTT.

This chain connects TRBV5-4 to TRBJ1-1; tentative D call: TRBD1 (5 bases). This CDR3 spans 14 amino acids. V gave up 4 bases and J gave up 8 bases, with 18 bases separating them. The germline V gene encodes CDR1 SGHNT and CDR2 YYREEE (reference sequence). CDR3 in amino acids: CASSPLSRAAEAFF. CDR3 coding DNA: TGTGCCAGCAGCCCATTGAGCAGGGCCGCCGAAGCTTTCTTT.

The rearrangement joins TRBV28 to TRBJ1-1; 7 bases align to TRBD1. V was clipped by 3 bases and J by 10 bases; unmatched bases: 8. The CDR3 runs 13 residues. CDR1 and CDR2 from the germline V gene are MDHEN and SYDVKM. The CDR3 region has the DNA TGTGCCAGCAGTTTCAACAGGGGACTGGGAGCTTTCTTT. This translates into CASSFNRGLGAFF.

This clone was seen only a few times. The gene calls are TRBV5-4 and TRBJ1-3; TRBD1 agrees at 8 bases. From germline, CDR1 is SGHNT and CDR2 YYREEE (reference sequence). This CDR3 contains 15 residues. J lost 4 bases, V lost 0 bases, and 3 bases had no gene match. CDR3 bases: TGTGCCAGCAGCTTGGCAGGGGGCAGGGGAAACACCATATATTTT. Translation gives CASSLAGGRGNTIYF.

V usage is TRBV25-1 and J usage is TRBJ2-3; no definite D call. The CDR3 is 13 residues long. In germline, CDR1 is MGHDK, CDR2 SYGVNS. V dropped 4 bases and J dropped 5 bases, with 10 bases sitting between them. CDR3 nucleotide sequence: TGTGCCAGCAGTGGGTTCAGCGAAGATACGCAGTATTTT. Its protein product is CASSGFSEDTQYF.

CDR3: CASSHKWTVYGYTF. The CDR3 nucleotides are TGTGCCAGCAGCCATAAATGGACAGTCTATGGCTACACCTTC. The V and J genes are TRBV5-6 and TRBJ1-2, with D possibly TRBD1 on 6 matching bases. Trimming shortened V by 4 bases and J by 4 bases, and 14 bases separated the two germline ends. The V gene's germline CDR1 is SGHDT and CDR2 YYEEEE. The CDR3 is 14 amino acids.

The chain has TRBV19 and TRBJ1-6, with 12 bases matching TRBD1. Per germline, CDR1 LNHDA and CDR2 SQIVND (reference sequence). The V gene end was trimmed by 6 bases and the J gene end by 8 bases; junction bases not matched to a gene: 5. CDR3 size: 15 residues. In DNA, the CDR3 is TGTGCCAGTAGCCGGGGACAGGGGGCCTATTCACCCCTCCACTTT. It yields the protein CASSRGQGAYSPLHF. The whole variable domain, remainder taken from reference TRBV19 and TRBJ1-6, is DGGITQSPKYLFRKEGQNVTLSCEQNLNHDAMYWYRQDPGQGLRLIYYSQIVNDFQKGDIAEGYSVSREKKESFPLTVTSAQKNPTAFYLCASSRGQGAYSPLHFGNGTRLTVT.

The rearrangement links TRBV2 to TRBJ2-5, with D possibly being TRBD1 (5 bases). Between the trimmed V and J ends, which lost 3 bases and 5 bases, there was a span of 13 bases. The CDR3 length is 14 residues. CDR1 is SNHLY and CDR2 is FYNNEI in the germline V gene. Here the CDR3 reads CASSDVGDEETQYF. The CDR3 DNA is TGTGCCAGCAGTGATGTAGGGGATGAGGAGACCCAGTACTTC.

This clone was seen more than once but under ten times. In DNA form, the CDR3 reads TGTGCCAGCAGCGCGATGTCTCCAGGGGCAGGGGAAAAACTGTTTTTT. Residues: CASSAMSPGAGEKLFF. V usage is TRBV9 and J usage is TRBJ1-4, with D perhaps matching TRBD1 (6 bases). The CDR3 has 16 amino acids. Germline loops: CDR1 SGDLS, CDR2 YYNGEE. Trimming took off 3 bases at V and 8 bases at J, with 20 bases between the two ends. Full variable domain (outside the CDR3, taken from reference TRBV9 and TRBJ1-4): DSGVTQTPKHLITATGQRVTLRCSPRSGDLSVYWYQQSLDQGLQFLIQYYNGEERAKGNILERFSAQQFPDLHSELNLSSLELGDSALYFCASSAMSPGAGEKLFFGSGTQLSVL.

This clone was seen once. Here the CDR3 reads CASSVSGGYNEQFF. CDR3 nucleotide sequence: TGCGCCAGCAGTGTGTCCGGGGGGTACAATGAGCAGTTCTTC. V is TRBV10-2 and J is TRBJ2-1; 7 nucleotides line up with TRBD2. The CDR3 has 14 residues. Germline V gene lookup returns CDR1 WSHSY and CDR2 SAAADI. The J segment lost 4 bases and the V segment lost 4 bases, leaving 4 bases of the junction unmatched.

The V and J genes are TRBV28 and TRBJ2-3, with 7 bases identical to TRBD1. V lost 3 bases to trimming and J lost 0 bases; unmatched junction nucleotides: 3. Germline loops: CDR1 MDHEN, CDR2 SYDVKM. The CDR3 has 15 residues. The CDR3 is CASSFTGVSTDTQYF. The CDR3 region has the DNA TGTGCCAGCAGTTTTACAGGGGTTAGCACAGATACGCAGTATTTT.

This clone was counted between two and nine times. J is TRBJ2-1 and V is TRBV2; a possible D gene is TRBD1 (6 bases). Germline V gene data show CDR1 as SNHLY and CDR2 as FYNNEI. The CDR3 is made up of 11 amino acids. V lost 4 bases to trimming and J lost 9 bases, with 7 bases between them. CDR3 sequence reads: CASSVGGEQFF. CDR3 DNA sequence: TGTGCCAGCAGTGTAGGGGGTGAGCAGTTCTTC.

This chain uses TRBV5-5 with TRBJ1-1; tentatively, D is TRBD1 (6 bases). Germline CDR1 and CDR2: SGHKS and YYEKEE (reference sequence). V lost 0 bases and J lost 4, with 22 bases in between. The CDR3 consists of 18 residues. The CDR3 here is CASSLVLVVGRGVTEAFF. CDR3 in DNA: TGTGCCAGCAGCTTGGTGTTAGTAGTAGGCAGGGGAGTCACTGAAGCTTTCTTT.

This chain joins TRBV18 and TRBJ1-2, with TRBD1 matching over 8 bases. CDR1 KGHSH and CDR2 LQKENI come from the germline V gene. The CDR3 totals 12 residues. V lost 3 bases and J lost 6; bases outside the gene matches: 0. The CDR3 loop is CASSPTGDGYTF. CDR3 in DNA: TGTGCCAGCTCACCGACAGGGGATGGCTACACCTTC.

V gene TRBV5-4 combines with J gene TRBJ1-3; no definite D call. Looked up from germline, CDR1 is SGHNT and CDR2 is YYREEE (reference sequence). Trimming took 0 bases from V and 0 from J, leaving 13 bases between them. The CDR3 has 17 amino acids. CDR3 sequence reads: CASSLGSAGFSGNTIYF. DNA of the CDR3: TGTGCCAGCAGCTTGGGGTCTGCCGGGTTCTCTGGAAACACCATATATTTT.

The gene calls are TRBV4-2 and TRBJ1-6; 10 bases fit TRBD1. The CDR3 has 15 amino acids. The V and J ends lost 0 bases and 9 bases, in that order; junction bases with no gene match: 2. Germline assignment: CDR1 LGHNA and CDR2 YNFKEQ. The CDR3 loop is CASSQDRTGGSPLHF. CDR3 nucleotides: TGTGCCAGCAGCCAAGATAGGACAGGGGGTTCACCCCTCCACTTT.

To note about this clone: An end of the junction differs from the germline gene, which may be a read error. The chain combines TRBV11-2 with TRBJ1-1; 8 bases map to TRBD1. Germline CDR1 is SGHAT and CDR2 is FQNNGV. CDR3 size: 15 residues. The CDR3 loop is CASTLVGTGGGEAFF. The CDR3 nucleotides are TGTGCCAGCACCTTAGTCGGGACAGGAGGGGGTGAAGCTTTCTTT.

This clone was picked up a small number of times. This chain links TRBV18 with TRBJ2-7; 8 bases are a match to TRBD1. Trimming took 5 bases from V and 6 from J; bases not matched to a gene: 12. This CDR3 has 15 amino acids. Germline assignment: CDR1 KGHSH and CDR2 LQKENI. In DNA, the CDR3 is TGTGCCAGCTCAGGCACAGGGGGTCGGCTCGGCGAGCAGTACTTC. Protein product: CASSGTGGRLGEQYF.

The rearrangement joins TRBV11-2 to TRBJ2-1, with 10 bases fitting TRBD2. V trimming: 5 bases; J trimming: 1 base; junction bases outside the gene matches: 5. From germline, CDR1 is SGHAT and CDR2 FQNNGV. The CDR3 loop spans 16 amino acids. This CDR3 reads CASSHTSGASYNEQFF. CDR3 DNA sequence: TGTGCCAGCAGCCATACTAGCGGGGCTTCCTACAATGAGCAGTTCTTC.

The CDR3 coding sequence is TGCGCCAGCGGGGACAGGGGCCGGGTAACAGATACGCAGTATTTT. It yields the protein CASGDRGRVTDTQYF. This chain links TRBV10-2 with TRBJ2-3; 10 bases are shared with TRBD1. The CDR3 sequence is 15 residues long. Germline V gene sequence: CDR1 WSHSY, CDR2 SAAADI. V was pared by 8 bases and J by 3 bases, with 8 bases of the junction left unmatched.

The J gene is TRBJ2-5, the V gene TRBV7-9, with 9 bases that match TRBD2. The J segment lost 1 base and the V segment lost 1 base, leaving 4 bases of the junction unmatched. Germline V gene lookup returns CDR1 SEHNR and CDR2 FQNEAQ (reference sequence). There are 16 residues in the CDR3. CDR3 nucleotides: TGTGCCAGCAGCTTAGGTAGCGGGGGCCCCCAAGAGACCCAGTACTTC. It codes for CASSLGSGGPQETQYF.

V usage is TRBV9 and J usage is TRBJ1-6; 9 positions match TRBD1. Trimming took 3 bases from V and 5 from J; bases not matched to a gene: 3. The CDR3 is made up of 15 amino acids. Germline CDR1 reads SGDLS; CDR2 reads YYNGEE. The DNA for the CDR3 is TGTGCCAGCAGCGATCGGACAGGGGATAATTCACCCCTCCACTTT. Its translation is CASSDRTGDNSPLHF.

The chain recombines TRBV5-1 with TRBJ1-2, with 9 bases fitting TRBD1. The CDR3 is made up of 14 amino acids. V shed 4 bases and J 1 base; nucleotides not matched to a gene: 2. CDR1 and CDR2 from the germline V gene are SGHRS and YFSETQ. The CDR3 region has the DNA TGCGCCAGCAGCCGGGACAGGGTTAACTATGGCTACACCTTC. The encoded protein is CASSRDRVNYGYTF.

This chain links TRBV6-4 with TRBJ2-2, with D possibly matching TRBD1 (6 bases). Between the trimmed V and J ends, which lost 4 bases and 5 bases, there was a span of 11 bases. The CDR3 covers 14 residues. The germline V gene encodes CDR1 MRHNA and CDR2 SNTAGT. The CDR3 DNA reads TGTGCCAGCAGTGTACAGGGTGGAACCGGGGAGCTGTTTTTT. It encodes CASSVQGGTGELFF.